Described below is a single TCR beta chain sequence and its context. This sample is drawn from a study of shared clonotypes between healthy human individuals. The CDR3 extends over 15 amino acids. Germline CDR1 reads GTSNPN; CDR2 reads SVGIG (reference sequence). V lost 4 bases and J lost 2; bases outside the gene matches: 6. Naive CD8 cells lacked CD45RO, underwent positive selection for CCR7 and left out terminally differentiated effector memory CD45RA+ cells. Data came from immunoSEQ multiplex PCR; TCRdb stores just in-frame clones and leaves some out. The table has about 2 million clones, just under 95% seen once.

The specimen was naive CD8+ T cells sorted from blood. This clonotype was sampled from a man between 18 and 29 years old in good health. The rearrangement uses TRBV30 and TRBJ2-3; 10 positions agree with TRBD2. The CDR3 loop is CAWTSGGLLTDTQYF. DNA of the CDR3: TGTGCCTGGACTAGCGGGGGCCTACTCACAGATACGCAGTATTTT.